The clone carrying this T cell receptor beta chain was seen a handful of times. Its cognate antigen is unknown. Each cDNA molecule carried a unique molecular identifier. MiXCR, applied by TCRdb to the 5' RACE reads, yields one record per CDR3 protein. The table has fewer than 65,000 distinct CDR3 sequences, 8% to 13% seen once; the top ten hold roughly 4.7%. The germline CDR1 and CDR2 sequences are MGHRA and YSYEKL. The V end lost 7 bases, the J end lost 5 bases, and 20 bases lay between the germline ends. The CDR3 is made up of 15 amino acids. These data belong to a study of early T cells in non-severe SARS-CoV-2 infection. Study-level background: Sequencing targeted bulk RNA from unsorted whole blood, leaving chains unpaired. The study, taken as a whole, reports: A preference for anti-spike CD8 responses marked VDJdb matching, which missed private and CD4 specificities.

The rearrangement links TRBV4-1 to TRBJ1-1, with D tentatively TRBD1 (5 bases). The clonotype was recovered from an adult who was a healthcare worker with PCR-confirmed SARS-CoV-2 infection or an uninfected control (not recorded which). Material: whole blood. CDR3: CASTLGPGRGTEAFF. In DNA, the CDR3 is TGCGCCAGCACCCTTGGGCCAGGGAGGGGAACTGAAGCTTTCTTT.